Reported below is one TCR beta chain. Random hexamers primed reverse transcription of 0.5 to 1 ug RNA. The authors amplified TCR beta CDR3 across 54 Vbeta and 13 Jbeta using immunoSEQ multiplex PCR. TCRdb ran MiXCR on the immunoSEQ multiplex PCR reads and lists one entry per CDR3 protein. The table lists 65,000 to 90,000 distinct CDR3 sequences, 85% to 95% of them singletons. This entry comes from a study of CD8 T cells in Susac syndrome. CDR1 SQVTM and CDR2 ANQGSEA come from the germline V gene. The CDR3 is 10 residues long. V was trimmed by 4 bases and J by 7 bases, leaving 7 bases between them. The sequenced sample consisted of CD8+ T cells from PBMCs. This receptor was identified in a human donor with multiple sclerosis. V and J are TRBV29-1 and TRBJ1-1; D gene ambiguous. CDR3 in DNA: TGCAGCGTTGCTGAAAATGAAGCTTTCTTT. This gives the protein CSVAENEAFF.